The 5 T cell receptor beta chains below all came from one sample that was sequenced in a study of cytomegalovirus exposure and HLA in healthy donors (dated by TCRdb to about 2017). The library was built by means of the immunoSEQ multiplex PCR assay. For the multiplex PCR, a mixture combining 60 forward primers for TCR Vbeta segments and 13 reverse primers for TCR Jbeta segments was used. Not all clones reach the TCRdb copy of this immuneACCESS table, which keeps in-frame sequences only. Checked studies attribute under half of the gap to unresolved V genes and leave the rest unexplained. The sample table shows about 120,000 clones, and 75% to 90% are seen once. The ten largest clones capture approximately 2% of the sample. Sequencing used PBMCs. These receptors were obtained from a man aged 35-49 years in good health and CMV-seronegative.

This rearrangement joins TRBV5-1 to TRBJ2-5, with unresolved D. Matching the DNA end better, TRBJ2-7 makes the J call doubtful. The CDR3 extends over 13 amino acids. Germline V CDR1 and CDR2: SGHRS, YFSETQ. CDR3 amino acids: CASSPRPPYEQYF. The DNA for the CDR3 is TGCGCCAGCAGCCCCCGCCCCCCCTACGAGCAGTACTTC.

This clone occurred a few times. The J gene is TRBJ2-1, the V gene TRBV4-3, with a weak D call TRBD1 (6 bases). Deletions cut 1 base from V and 3 bases from J, with 10 bases between. Germline V gene data show CDR1 as LGHNA and CDR2 as YSLEER. The CDR3 sequence is 15 residues long. Here the CDR3 DNA reads TGCGCCAGCAGCCAAGCATTGGGACACTACAATGAGCAGTTCTTC. Its protein is CASSQALGHYNEQFF.

V is TRBV20-1 and J is TRBJ1-2; 7 nucleotides agree with TRBD1. The length of the CDR3 is 11 residues. V shed 6 bases, J shed 7 bases, and the junction held 5 bases outside the gene matches. Germline V gene data show CDR1 as DFQATT and CDR2 as SNEGSKA (reference sequence). CDR3 DNA sequence: TGCAGTGCCACGACAGGGTTTGGCTACACCTTC. Protein sequence: CSATTGFGYTF.

The chain is built from TRBV5-4 and TRBJ2-1; the match to TRBD2 covers 9 bases. The V gene's germline CDR1 is SGHNT and CDR2 YYREEE (reference sequence). With V trimmed by 4 bases and J by 7 bases, 12 bases remained unmatched. The CDR3 loop spans 16 amino acids. Here the CDR3 DNA reads TGTGCCAGCAGCCCTGGCGGTAGCGGGAGTCTAAATGAGCAGTTCTTC. Translating it yields CASSPGGSGSLNEQFF.

Comments on this clone: Different DNA sequences within this sample yield the same CDR3. The chain links TRBV6-6 to TRBJ1-1; 7 bases are shared with TRBD1. With V trimmed by 6 bases and J by 4 bases, 8 bases remained unmatched. The CDR3 sequence is 14 residues long. Per the germline V gene, CDR1 is MNHNY and CDR2 is SVGAGI (reference sequence). CDR3 sequence: CASRDGTVATEAFF. CDR3 nucleotide sequence: TGTGCCAGCAGGGACGGGACAGTGGCCACTGAAGCTTTCTTT.